The present entry profiles one TCR beta chain with its context. Generated by immunoSEQ multiplex PCR, the TCRdb table keeps only in-frame clones and is missing some. The table records more than 95,000 clones, roughly nine tenths of them present only once. This sample is drawn from a study of blood T cell repertoires in COVID-19. Study in general: Spain, Italy and the United States supplied samples that represented acute and convalescent COVID-19. The analysed material was cDNA or gDNA that came from T cells, B-cell-depleted T cells, or PBMCs.

The TCR was taken from a man in his 60s with acute or convalescent COVID-19. Sequenced: peripheral blood.

CDR3 sequence (DNA): TGTGCCAGCAGCCCGGACGGGAGCGCACCTTATGGCTACACCTTC. Protein product: CASSPDGSAPYGYTF. The V and J genes are TRBV9 and TRBJ1-2; D is unresolved. Germline loops: CDR1 SGDLS, CDR2 YYNGEE. The CDR3 is made up of 15 amino acids. Trimming stripped 4 bases from V and 5 bases from J, with 18 bases between.